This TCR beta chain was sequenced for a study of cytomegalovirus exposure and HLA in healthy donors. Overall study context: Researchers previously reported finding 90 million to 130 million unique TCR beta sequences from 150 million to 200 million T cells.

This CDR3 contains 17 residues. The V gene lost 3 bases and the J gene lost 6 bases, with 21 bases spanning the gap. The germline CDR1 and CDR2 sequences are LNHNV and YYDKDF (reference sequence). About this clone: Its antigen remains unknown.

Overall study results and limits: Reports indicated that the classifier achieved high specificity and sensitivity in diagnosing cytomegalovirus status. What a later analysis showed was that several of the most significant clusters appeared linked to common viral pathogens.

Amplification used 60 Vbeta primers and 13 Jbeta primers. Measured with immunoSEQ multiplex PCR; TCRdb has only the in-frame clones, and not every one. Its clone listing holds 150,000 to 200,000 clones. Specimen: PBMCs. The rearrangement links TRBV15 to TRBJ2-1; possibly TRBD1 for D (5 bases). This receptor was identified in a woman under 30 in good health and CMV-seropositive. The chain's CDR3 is CATSRELKGNWGNEQFF. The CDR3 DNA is TGTGCCACCAGCAGGGAACTAAAGGGGAATTGGGGCAATGAGCAGTTCTTC.